Following are 22 T cell receptor beta chains from one sample sequenced in a study of T-cell reconstitution after alpha-beta-depleted transplantation in children (dated by TCRdb to 2015 to 2016). Libraries were built with PCR. Sequencer: Illumina HiSeq 2500. TCR libraries were prepared with molecular barcoding, using unique molecular identifiers to normalize TCRbeta repertoire quantification. TCRdb trimmed public reads at Q25 via fastp, called clones via MiXCR and kept in-frame beta chains. Rows are combined by CDR3 protein, so each entry shows the most common genes and DNA. The sample contains some 600,000 distinct CDR3 sequences, 10% to 15% of them found a single time. The top ten clonotypes cover 2% to 2.5% of the sample. The treatment or condition label corresponds to: allogeneic hematopoietic cell transplantation with graft depleted of TCRalphabeta T cells and CD19 B cells. Sequencing was performed on PBMCs, mostly from graft donor cells, taken 360 days after TCRalphabeta/CD19-depleted stem cell transplant. The source is a male patient aged 10 to 17 who had a stem cell transplant for acute myeloid leukemia, so the T cells may come from the graft donor.

This clonotype was detected ten times or more. The chain's CDR3 is CASSLTGGREKLFF. In DNA form, the CDR3 reads TGTGCCAGCAGCTTAACAGGGGGCAGGGAAAAACTGTTTTTT. The genes are TRBV7-2 and TRBJ1-4; 9 nucleotides match TRBD1. Germline V gene sequence: CDR1 SGHTA, CDR2 FQGNSA. With V trimmed by 2 bases and J by 8 bases, 3 bases remained unmatched. The CDR3 has 14 amino acids.

This clonotype was seen ten or more times. The V and J genes are TRBV29-1 and TRBJ2-5; D not certain. Germline CDR1 is SQVTM and CDR2 is ANQGSEA. V was cut by 3 bases and J by 4 bases, with 6 bases left in between. This CDR3 contains 11 residues. CDR3 DNA sequence: TGCAGCGTTGATATTGTAGAGACCCAGTACTTC. Protein product: CSVDIVETQYF.

This clonotype was observed a few times. The chain's CDR3 is CSVGPKGGNYGYTF. The CDR3 coding sequence is TGCAGCGTTGGCCCTAAGGGGGGTAACTATGGCTACACCTTC. The chain recombines TRBV29-1 with TRBJ1-2, with D possibly matching TRBD1 (6 bases). V was cut by 4 bases and J by 1 base, with 13 bases left in between. This CDR3 is built from 14 residues. In germline, CDR1 is SQVTM, CDR2 ANQGSEA.

This clonotype has only a few counts. The rearrangement joins TRBV4-3 to TRBJ2-7, with 8 bases identical to TRBD1. V lost 3 bases to trimming and J lost 0 bases; unmatched junction nucleotides: 4. The V gene's germline CDR1 is LGHNA and CDR2 YSLEER. This CDR3 spans 15 amino acids. This CDR3 is CASSHRTGSSYEQYF. DNA of the CDR3: TGCGCCAGCAGCCACCGGACAGGGAGCTCCTACGAGCAGTACTTC.

The CDR3: CASRSPGTAPGDEAFF. The DNA for the CDR3 is TGTGCCAGCAGAAGTCCCGGGACAGCTCCGGGGGATGAAGCTTTCTTT. The rearrangement links TRBV2 to TRBJ1-1; the match to TRBD1 covers 7 bases. Germline values: CDR1 SNHLY, CDR2 FYNNEI. V gave up 6 bases and J gave up 7 bases; unmatched junction bases: 17. CDR3 length equals 16 residues.

There are many counts of this clonotype. V usage is TRBV7-9 and J usage is TRBJ1-1; the D is unclear. CDR1 and CDR2 (germline): SEHNR, FQNEAQ (reference sequence). V shed 1 base and J shed 1 base, with 31 bases lying between them. There are 22 residues in the CDR3. In nucleotides, the CDR3 is TGTGCCAGCAGCTTAGGGCCACTCGAGATGGCCCTCAAACCCCTATGGAACACTGAAGCTTTCTTT. Translated: CASSLGPLEMALKPLWNTEAFF.

This clonotype was detected a few times. J is TRBJ2-3 and V is TRBV4-2, with 8 positions matching TRBD2. This CDR3 contains 16 residues. The V and J ends lost 2 bases and 2 bases, in that order; junction bases with no gene match: 6. Germline CDR1 and CDR2: LGHNA and YNFKEQ. The CDR3 loop reads CASSQKVSGDTDTQYF. CDR3 in DNA: TGTGCCAGCAGCCAAAAGGTTAGCGGGGACACAGATACGCAGTATTTT.

This clonotype was recorded a few times. The J gene is TRBJ2-1, the V gene TRBV29-1, with D tentatively TRBD2 (5 bases). CDR1 SQVTM and CDR2 ANQGSEA come from the germline V gene. The CDR3 covers 13 residues. Between the trimmed V and J ends, which lost 6 bases and 5 bases, there was a span of 14 bases. In nucleotides, the CDR3 is TGCAGCGTCCGGACTTGGAACAACAATGAGCAGTTCTTC. Translated: CSVRTWNNNEQFF.

Details on this clonotype: Possible read error: a much larger clone is one base away. This chain joins TRBV20-1 and TRBJ2-5; D may match TRBD1 or TRBD2 (7 bases each). The V end lost 0 bases, the J end lost 6 bases, and 17 bases lay between the germline ends. The CDR3 spans 15 residues. The germline gives CDR1 DFQATT, CDR2 SNEGSKA (reference sequence). CDR3 nucleotide sequence: TGCAGTGCTAGAGATGGGAGGGACAGCAAAAAGACCCAGTACTTC. It yields the protein CSARDGRDSKKTQYF.

This chain uses TRBV20-1 with TRBJ2-7, with D perhaps given as TRBD1 or TRBD2 (5 bases each). V was clipped by 2 bases and J by 4 bases, with 21 bases between them. The germline V gene encodes CDR1 DFQATT and CDR2 SNEGSKA (reference sequence). The CDR3 has 16 residues. DNA for the CDR3: TGCAGTGCTAGAAGGGACCTGGGGCCCCTTGGATACGAGCAGTACTTC. This gives the protein CSARRDLGPLGYEQYF.

The rearrangement joins TRBV7-9 to TRBJ1-1; TRBD1 might be the D (6 bases). CDR1 is SEHNR, CDR2 FQNEAQ, per germline (reference sequence). V lost 4 bases to trimming and J lost 1 base, with 10 bases between them. The CDR3 is made up of 14 amino acids. CDR3 DNA: TGTGCCAGCAGCTCAGGGGTAGGGAACACTGAAGCTTTCTTT. It translates to CASSSGVGNTEAFF.

This clonotype showed up many times. The chain carries TRBV29-1 and TRBJ2-1; 7 bases line up with TRBD1. The CDR3 is 10 residues long. Trimming removed 6 bases from V and 10 bases from J; junction bases left unmatched: 3. CDR1 and CDR2 (germline): SQVTM, ANQGSEA. The CDR3 DNA is TGCAGCGTATACAGGGGCGAGCAGTTCTTC. Translated: CSVYRGEQFF.

V usage is TRBV12-3 or TRBV12-4 and J usage is TRBJ2-3, with 13 bases identical to TRBD2. This CDR3 contains 18 residues. Germline trimming cut 0 bases from V and 2 bases from J; bases unmatched to any gene: 5. For the CDR3, the DNA is TGTGCCAGCAGTTTAGCAAAACTAGCGGGAGGGGCCACAGATACGCAGTATTTT. It is translated as CASSLAKLAGGATDTQYF.

V gene TRBV28 combines with J gene TRBJ2-7; TRBD1 agrees at 8 bases. Trimming removed 6 bases from V and 3 bases from J; junction bases left unmatched: 7. Germline loops: CDR1 MDHEN, CDR2 SYDVKM. The CDR3 contains 14 residues. The CDR3 DNA is TGTGCCAGCAGCCTGACAGGGGTGCACTACGAGCAGTACTTC. It translates to CASSLTGVHYEQYF.

The gene calls are TRBV29-1 and TRBJ2-3; 9 bases are a match to TRBD2. This CDR3 contains 16 residues. V lost 1 base to trimming and J lost 0 bases; unmatched junction nucleotides: 5. Germline V lookup: CDR1 SQVTM, CDR2 ANQGSEA. The CDR3 DNA follows: TGCAGCGTTGAAGGTAGCGGGAGTTCCAGCACAGATACGCAGTATTTT. It specifies CSVEGSGSSSTDTQYF.

The CDR3 is CATSGTGLAGHTDTQYF. In DNA form, the CDR3 reads TGTGCCACCAGTGGAACCGGACTAGCGGGACACACAGATACGCAGTATTTT. The chain links TRBV24-1 to TRBJ2-3; 12 nucleotides match TRBD2. This CDR3 has 17 residues. V was pared by 5 bases and J by 2 bases, with 7 bases of the junction left unmatched. CDR1 is KGHDR and CDR2 is SFDVKD in the germline V gene.

The chain links TRBV6-2 or TRBV6-3 to TRBJ2-2, with D possibly TRBD1 on 6 matching bases. Deletions cut 7 bases from V and 5 bases from J, with 17 bases between. Germline CDR1 and CDR2: MNHEY and SVGEGT. This CDR3 comprises 15 residues. CDR3 bases: TGTGCCAGCAAATCAGGGGCGGCAGGGACCGGGGAGCTGTTTTTT. This translates into CASKSGAAGTGELFF.

This clonotype was seen a few times. The DNA for the CDR3 is TGTGCCACCAGTGATCCGGGACAGGATTATGGCTACACCTTC. Protein sequence: CATSDPGQDYGYTF. The chain combines TRBV24-1 with TRBJ1-2; 8 positions agree with TRBD1. The V gene end was trimmed by 3 bases and the J gene end by 5 bases; junction bases not matched to a gene: 4. Per germline, CDR1 KGHDR and CDR2 SFDVKD. The CDR3 is 14 amino acids.

This clonotype has just a few counts. The chain recombines TRBV12-3 or TRBV12-4 with TRBJ2-1; 8 bases are shared with TRBD2. V was pared by 5 bases and J by 5 bases, with 17 bases of the junction left unmatched. The CDR3 is made up of 18 amino acids. CDR3 bases: TGTGCCAGCAGTGGAGCGGGAGTATCAGCTGCAGTGGACAATGAGCAGTTCTTC. Protein: CASSGAGVSAAVDNEQFF.

Ten or more counts support this clonotype. The rearrangement joins TRBV9 to TRBJ2-2; 10 nucleotides line up with TRBD2. Germline-derived CDR1 and CDR2 are SGDLS and YYNGEE. The CDR3 covers 19 residues. The J segment lost 4 bases and the V segment lost 4 bases, leaving 16 bases of the junction unmatched. CDR3 sequence (DNA): TGTGCCAGCAGCCCGCGATGGCTAGCGGGAGTGGTAAGCACCGGGGAGCTGTTTTTT. It encodes CASSPRWLAGVVSTGELFF.

This clonotype was seen more than once but under ten times. The chain couples TRBV10-3 to TRBJ2-1; 9 nucleotides agree with TRBD2. V gave up 7 bases and J gave up 10 bases; unmatched junction bases: 11. The CDR3 covers 14 residues. In germline, CDR1 is ENHRY, CDR2 SYGVKD. This CDR3 is CAIKPLAGWVEQFF. In DNA, the CDR3 is TGTGCCATCAAGCCCCTAGCGGGATGGGTCGAGCAGTTCTTC.

This rearrangement joins TRBV15 to TRBJ2-5; TRBD2 matches 12 bases. Germline CDR1 is LNHNV and CDR2 is YYDKDF (reference sequence). This CDR3 region has 14 residues. V lost 5 bases to trimming and J lost 4 bases; unmatched junction nucleotides: 2. The CDR3 is CATSGGLAGETQYF. The CDR3 coding sequence is TGTGCCACCAGCGGGGGACTAGCGGGAGAGACCCAGTACTTC. The whole variable domain, remainder taken from reference TRBV15 and TRBJ2-5, is DAMVIQNPRYQVTQFGKPVTLSCSQTLNHNVMYWYQQKSSQAPKLLFHYYDKDFNNEADTPDNFQSRRPNTSFCFLDIRSPGLGDTAMYLCATSGGLAGETQYFGPGTRLLVL.